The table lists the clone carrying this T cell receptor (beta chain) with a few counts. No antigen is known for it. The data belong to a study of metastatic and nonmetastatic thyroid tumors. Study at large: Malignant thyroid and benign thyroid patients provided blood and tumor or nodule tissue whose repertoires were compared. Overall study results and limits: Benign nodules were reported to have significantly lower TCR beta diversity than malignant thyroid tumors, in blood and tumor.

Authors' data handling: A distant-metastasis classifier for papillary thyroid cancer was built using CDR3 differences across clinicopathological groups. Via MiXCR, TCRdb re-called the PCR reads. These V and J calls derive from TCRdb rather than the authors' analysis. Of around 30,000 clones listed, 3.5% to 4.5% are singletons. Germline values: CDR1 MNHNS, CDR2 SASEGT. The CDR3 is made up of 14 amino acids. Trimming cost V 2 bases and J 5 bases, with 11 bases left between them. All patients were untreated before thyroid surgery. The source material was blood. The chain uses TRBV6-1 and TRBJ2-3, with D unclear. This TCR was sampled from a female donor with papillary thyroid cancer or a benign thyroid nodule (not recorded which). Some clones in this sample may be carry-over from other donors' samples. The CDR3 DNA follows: TGTGCCAGCAGTGAATACAACCGAGGAGATACGCAGTATTTT. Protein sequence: CASSEYNRGDTQYF.